Below, 31 T cell receptor beta chains from the same sample are listed, as sequenced in a study of T cells in Graves' hyperthyroidism and ophthalmopathy. It was RNA transcripts that yielded the amplified TCR beta CDR3 regions. Using the HTBI primer set, a first-round RT-PCR was run on the TCR CDR3. A single record per CDR3 protein comes from TCRdb applying MiXCR to the multiplex PCR reads. The table has about 550,000 distinct CDR3 sequences, less than 25% seen once; the top ten hold around a quarter. Sequencing was performed on blood. The receptors were sampled from a man younger than 35 with Graves' hyperthyroidism.

The table lists this clonotype with many counts. The V gene is TRBV12-3 or TRBV12-4, the J gene TRBJ2-2; 8 positions agree with TRBD1. The CDR3 totals 15 residues. V shed 5 bases and J 0 bases; nucleotides not matched to a gene: 2. The CDR3 reads CASSDRGTNTGELFF. CDR3 nucleotide sequence: TGTGCCAGCAGTGACAGGGGAACGAACACCGGGGAGCTGTTTTTT.

The chain has TRBV7-2 and TRBJ2-7, with 13 positions matching TRBD2. J gave up 8 bases and V 5 bases, and 9 bases lay outside the gene matches. The CDR3 consists of 15 residues. Per germline, CDR1 SGHTA and CDR2 FQGNSA. The CDR3 loop reads CASSPSGTSGEQQYF. In DNA form, the CDR3 reads TGTGCCAGCAGCCCCTCCGGGACTAGCGGGGAGCAGCAGTACTTC.

This clonotype was seen ten or more times. The J gene is TRBJ2-7, the V gene TRBV10-1; tentatively, D is TRBD1 (6 bases). V lost 9 bases and J 0 bases, leaving 12 bases between the germline ends. Germline CDR1 reads WNHNN; CDR2 reads SYGVQD (reference sequence). The CDR3 loop spans 13 amino acids. The CDR3 loop is CARSDRSSYEQYF. CDR3 bases: TGCGCCAGGAGCGACAGGAGCTCCTACGAGCAGTACTTC.

This clonotype has ten or more counts. The chain uses TRBV20-1 and TRBJ1-5; D remains ambiguous. This CDR3 is 14 amino acids long. Germline V CDR1 and CDR2: DFQATT, SNEGSKA (reference sequence). Trimming removed 0 bases at V and 0 bases at J, with 6 bases between. This CDR3 reads CSARDPISNQPQHF. DNA of the CDR3: TGCAGTGCTAGAGATCCTATTAGCAATCAGCCCCAGCATTTT.

This clonotype came up many times. The chain carries TRBV4-1 and TRBJ1-1; 7 bases are shared with TRBD1. CDR1 and CDR2 from the germline V gene are MGHRA and YSYEKL. This CDR3 has 15 residues. Trimming at V came to 1 base and at J to 8 bases, leaving 10 bases not matched to a gene. The CDR3 bases are TGCGCCAGCAGCCAAGTTTCGCCTGCACAGGGGGAAGCTTTCTTT. Encoded protein: CASSQVSPAQGEAFF.

The gene calls are TRBV20-1 and TRBJ2-7, with D possibly being TRBD2 (5 bases). The germline gives CDR1 DFQATT, CDR2 SNEGSKA (reference sequence). Deletions cut 3 bases from V and 2 bases from J, with 8 bases between. The CDR3 contains 12 residues. The chain's CDR3 is CSARPGTYEQYF. For the CDR3, the DNA is TGCAGTGCTAGGCCCGGGACCTACGAGCAGTACTTC.

This clonotype was seen at least ten times. This chain uses TRBV15 with TRBJ2-5; no definite D call. V was trimmed by 0 bases and J by 2 bases, leaving 25 bases between them. The CDR3 sequence is 20 residues long. CDR1 is LNHNV, CDR2 YYDKDF, per germline (reference sequence). CDR3 residues: CATSRDGLSLLLNGQETQYF. Written as DNA, the CDR3 is TGTGCCACCAGCAGAGATGGGCTAAGTCTCCTCCTAAATGGGCAAGAGACCCAGTACTTC.

The V and J genes are TRBV6-5 and TRBJ2-7, with D unclear. This CDR3 is 11 amino acids long. The V gene lost 6 bases and the J gene lost 6 bases, with 9 bases spanning the gap. CDR1 and CDR2 (germline): MNHEY, SVGAGI. The CDR3 nucleotides are TGTGCCAGCAGCTATCGATCCGAGCAGTACTTC. Encoded protein: CASSYRSEQYF.

This clonotype occurred a few times. J is TRBJ2-5 and V is TRBV7-9; D remains unclear. CDR3 length: 10 residues. Germline CDR1 and CDR2: SEHNR and FQNEAQ (reference sequence). Deletions cut 8 bases from V and 5 bases from J, with 6 bases between. The CDR3 coding sequence is TGTGCCAGCGAGAGGGAGACCCAGTACTTC. Its protein is CASERETQYF.

This clonotype occurred many times. The V gene is TRBV12-3 or TRBV12-4, the J gene TRBJ2-7; 8 bases fit TRBD1. CDR3 length: 14 residues. Trimming removed 2 bases from V and 5 bases from J; junction bases left unmatched: 5. CDR3: CASSLPGGFDEQYF. The CDR3 DNA is TGTGCCAGCAGTTTACCAGGGGGCTTCGACGAGCAGTACTTC.

J is TRBJ2-5 and V is TRBV12-3 or TRBV12-4, with 7 bases identical to TRBD1. The junction had 6 bases not matched to a gene; V was cut back by 3 bases and J by 5 bases. The CDR3 runs 14 residues. The CDR3 protein is CASSFKGAIETQYF. The CDR3 DNA sequence: TGTGCCAGCAGTTTTAAGGGGGCGATTGAGACCCAGTACTTC.

This clonotype was counted ten times or more. CDR3 bases: TGTGCCAGCAGTGAGAAGGTGGGGAAGCAGTACTTC. Translating it yields CASSEKVGKQYF. V usage is TRBV6-1 and J usage is TRBJ2-7; D gene ambiguous. V was cut by 3 bases and J by 8 bases, with 11 bases left in between. This CDR3 is built from 12 residues. Germline values: CDR1 MNHNS, CDR2 SASEGT.

There are many counts of this clonotype. This rearrangement joins TRBV12-3 or TRBV12-4 to TRBJ1-5; D not resolved. The CDR3 loop spans 15 amino acids. Trimming stripped 4 bases from V and 1 base from J, with 11 bases between. The CDR3 region has the DNA TGTGCCAGCAGTTCCGGCGAACTAAGCAATCAGCCCCAGCATTTT. It encodes CASSSGELSNQPQHF.

This clonotype was observed at least ten times. V and J are TRBV27 and TRBJ1-2; perhaps TRBD1 as D (6 bases). The germline V gene has CDR1 MNHEY and CDR2 SMNVEV (reference sequence). The V gene lost 5 bases and the J gene lost 5 bases, with 21 bases spanning the gap. The CDR3 length is 16 residues. CDR3 loop: CASSLHEGGHRYGYTF. The CDR3 nucleotides read TGTGCCAGCAGTCTACACGAAGGGGGGCATAGATATGGCTACACCTTC.

About this clonotype: A read error may explain this, as a much larger clone is one base away. DNA for the CDR3: TGTGCCTGTCCGGGGGAAACAAACTATGGCTACAGCTTC. It specifies CACPGETNYGYSF. This rearrangement joins TRBV30 to TRBJ1-2; maybe TRBD1 (5 bases). Germline CDR1 and CDR2: GTSNPN and SVGIG (reference sequence). CDR3 size: 13 residues.

V and J are TRBV28 and TRBJ1-2, with 9 nucleotides matching TRBD1. Germline CDR1 is MDHEN and CDR2 is SYDVKM. V shed 1 base, J shed 3 bases, and the junction held 3 bases outside the gene matches. The length of the CDR3 is 15 residues. Here the CDR3 DNA reads TGTGCCAGCAGTTTATTCACAGGGGGCGACTATGGCTACACCTTC. It encodes CASSLFTGGDYGYTF.

This clonotype was detected ten times or more. The genes are TRBV12-3 or TRBV12-4 and TRBJ1-2; D possibly corresponds to TRBD1 (6 bases). V lost 6 bases to trimming and J lost 3 bases, with 17 bases between them. CDR3 length equals 15 residues. The CDR3 nucleotides read TGTGCCAGCAGCCCCCGCGACAGGCCGTACTATGGCTACACCTTC. As protein: CASSPRDRPYYGYTF.

This clonotype has a count of ten or more. The V call is TRBV15, the J call TRBJ1-2; unclear D gene. Germline assignment: CDR1 LNHNV and CDR2 YYDKDF (reference sequence). The CDR3 sequence is 13 residues long. V lost 0 bases to trimming and J lost 6 bases, with 8 bases between them. The CDR3 loop reads CATSRDPQDGYTF. The CDR3 DNA follows: TGTGCCACCAGCAGAGATCCCCAGGATGGCTACACCTTC.

This clonotype has more than one count but fewer than ten. This chain connects TRBV6-5 to TRBJ1-5, with 7 bases aligning to TRBD1. CDR1 and CDR2 from the germline V gene are MNHEY and SVGAGI. The CDR3 loop spans 17 amino acids. Trimming removed 0 bases from V and 5 bases from J; junction bases left unmatched: 10. The CDR3 region has the DNA TGTGCCAGCAGTTACTCGAGCCCGACAGGGCAGGATCAGCCCCAGCATTTT. Protein product: CASSYSSPTGQDQPQHF.

This clonotype was detected ten times or more. This rearrangement joins TRBV12-5 to TRBJ1-3; D ambiguous. From germline, CDR1 is LGHNT and CDR2 FRNRAP. V dropped 9 bases and J dropped 0 bases, with 6 bases sitting between them. The CDR3 is 12 residues long. The CDR3 nucleotides are TGTGCTAGCCGTGACTCTGGAAACACCATATATTTT. Its translation is CASRDSGNTIYF.

This clonotype appeared many times. The chain joins TRBV2 to TRBJ2-2, with unresolved D. Germline CDR1 and CDR2: SNHLY and FYNNEI. The CDR3 spans 13 residues. Trimming took 7 bases from V and 3 from J, leaving 9 bases between them. For the CDR3, the DNA is TGTGCCAGCAAGGGTAGGGACACCGGGGAGCTGTTTTTT. Protein sequence: CASKGRDTGELFF.

This clonotype was counted a few times. The V and J genes are TRBV20-1 and TRBJ1-3; D possibly corresponds to TRBD1 (5 bases). The V and J ends lost 3 bases and 4 bases respectively, with 10 bases between them. This CDR3 is 13 amino acids long. Per the germline V gene, CDR1 is DFQATT and CDR2 is SNEGSKA (reference sequence). The CDR3 sequence: CSARRRAGNTIYF. As DNA, the CDR3 is TGCAGTGCTAGGCGCAGGGCAGGAAACACCATATATTTT.

This clonotype has a count of ten or more. The chain joins TRBV7-8 to TRBJ2-5; 9 nucleotides line up with TRBD1. After removal of 5 bases from V and 0 bases from J, the junction contained 7 bases not matched to a gene. The CDR3 loop spans 16 amino acids. Germline V CDR1 and CDR2: SGHVS, FQNEAQ. CDR3 region: CASSPRTGVHQETQYF. The CDR3 nucleotides read TGTGCCAGCAGCCCGAGGACAGGGGTCCACCAAGAGACCCAGTACTTC. The full variable domain, its missing parts supplied by reference TRBV7-8 and TRBJ2-5, is GAGVSQSPRYKVAKRGQDVALRCDPISGHVSLFWYQQALGQGPEFLTYFQNEAQLDKSGLPSDRFFAERPEGSVSTLKIQRTQQEDSAVYLCASSPRTGVHQETQYFGPGTRLLVL.

This clonotype was recorded many times. The chain uses TRBV20-1 and TRBJ2-5, with 10 bases lining up with TRBD2. CDR1 is DFQATT, CDR2 SNEGSKA, per germline (reference sequence). This CDR3 region has 16 residues. Trimming removed 2 bases from V and 1 base from J; junction bases left unmatched: 7. CDR3 nucleotides: TGCAGTGCTAGAAAAGGACTAGCGGCTTTCCAAGAGACCCAGTACTTC. This sequence encodes CSARKGLAAFQETQYF.

Note on this clonotype: This may arise from a read error, as a much more abundant clone is one base away. The genes are TRBV12-3 or TRBV12-4 and TRBJ2-7, with 7 positions matching TRBD1. With V trimmed by 8 bases and J by 5 bases, 15 bases remained unmatched. The length of the CDR3 is 15 residues. The DNA for the CDR3 is TGTGCCAGCGGCTGGCGGACAGGACAGTTCGACGAGCAGTACTTC. Residues: CASGWRTGQFDEQYF.

The CDR3 spells CASSLARLSAGVGTEAFF. Here the CDR3 DNA reads TGTGCCAGCAGTTTAGCGCGGCTTTCGGCAGGGGTTGGCACTGAAGCTTTCTTT. J is TRBJ1-1 and V is TRBV12-3 or TRBV12-4, with a possible D match to TRBD1 (6 bases). V lost 0 bases to trimming and J lost 4 bases, with 21 bases between them. The CDR3 covers 18 residues.

This clonotype has more than one count but fewer than ten. This may be a read error: a much more frequent sequence differs by one nucleotide. The chain uses TRBV6-1 and TRBJ2-7, with D tentatively TRBD1 or TRBD2 (5 bases each). This CDR3 comprises 15 residues. Per germline, CDR1 MNHNS and CDR2 SASEGT. The V gene lost 7 bases and the J gene lost 6 bases, with 22 bases spanning the gap. The CDR3 loop reads CASNQPRDGRREQYF. CDR3 DNA: TGTGCCAGCAACCAACCCCGGGACGGCCGCCGCGAGCAGTACTTC.

This chain connects TRBV27 to TRBJ1-6, with 8 bases matching TRBD1. Trimming removed 5 bases from V and 6 bases from J; junction bases left unmatched: 9. Looked up from germline, CDR1 is MNHEY and CDR2 is SMNVEV (reference sequence). The CDR3 is 16 residues long. CDR3 residues: CASSPSTGAVNSPLHF. In DNA form, the CDR3 reads TGTGCCAGCAGTCCCTCGACAGGGGCAGTTAATTCACCCCTCCACTTT.

This clonotype appeared many times. The V gene is TRBV12-3 or TRBV12-4, the J gene TRBJ1-2, with TRBD1 as a possible D gene (5 bases). CDR3 size: 14 residues. V dropped 6 bases and J dropped 4 bases, with 15 bases sitting between them. CDR3 sequence reads: CASSRWTRGYGYTF. CDR3 coding DNA: TGTGCCAGCAGCCGCTGGACAAGAGGCTATGGCTACACCTTC.

This rearrangement joins TRBV7-6 to TRBJ1-6; TRBD1 aligns across 7 bases. The CDR3 extends over 15 amino acids. V was clipped by 5 bases and J by 6 bases; unmatched bases: 7. CDR1 is SGHVS and CDR2 is FNYEAQ in the germline V gene. The CDR3 sequence is CASSLSRQGNSPLHF. CDR3 sequence (DNA): TGTGCCAGCAGCCTATCCCGACAGGGTAATTCACCCCTCCACTTT.

Many counts were recorded for this clonotype. V gene TRBV29-1 combines with J gene TRBJ2-5; possible D gene TRBD1, 5 bases. The ends were cut back, 0 bases at V and 4 bases at J, with 9 bases in the middle. Germline-derived CDR1 and CDR2 are SQVTM and ANQGSEA. This CDR3 spans 13 amino acids. The CDR3 DNA reads TGCAGCGTTGAAGATCTTAGGGGAGAGACCCAGTACTTC. Its translation is CSVEDLRGETQYF.